This T cell receptor beta chain is from a study of shared clonotypes between healthy human individuals. Naive CD8 cells lacked CD45RO, underwent positive selection for CCR7 and left out terminally differentiated effector memory CD45RA+ cells. V was clipped by 3 bases and J by 3 bases; unmatched bases: 11. There are 17 residues in the CDR3. Germline lookup yields CDR1 MGHRA and CDR2 YSYEKL. Clones were sequenced by immunoSEQ multiplex PCR, and TCRdb holds only the in-frame ones, with some missing. The sample carries some 2.1 million clones, 85% to 95% recorded once. The chain has TRBV4-1 and TRBJ1-5; 7 bases line up with TRBD1. The specimen sequenced was naive CD8+ T cells from PBMCs. The sequence was collected from a young man in good health. Some clones in this sample may be carry-over from other donors' samples. CDR3 region: CASSHYAGTANNQPQHF. CDR3 in DNA: TGCGCCAGCAGCCACTATGCCGGGACAGCGAACAATCAGCCCCAGCATTTT.